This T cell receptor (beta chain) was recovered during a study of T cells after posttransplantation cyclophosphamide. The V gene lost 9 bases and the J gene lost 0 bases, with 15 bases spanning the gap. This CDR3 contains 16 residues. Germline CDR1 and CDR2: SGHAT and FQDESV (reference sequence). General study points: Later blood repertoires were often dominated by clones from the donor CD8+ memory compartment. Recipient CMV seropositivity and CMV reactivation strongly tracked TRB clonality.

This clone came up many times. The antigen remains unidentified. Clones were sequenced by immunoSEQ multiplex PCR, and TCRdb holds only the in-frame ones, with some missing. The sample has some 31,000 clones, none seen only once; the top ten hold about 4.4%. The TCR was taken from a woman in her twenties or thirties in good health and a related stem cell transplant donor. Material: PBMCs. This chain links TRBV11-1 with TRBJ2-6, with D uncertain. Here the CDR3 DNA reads TGTGCCAGTGCGGTGGGTATGAGCTCTGGGGCCAACGTCCTGACTTTC. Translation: CASAVGMSSGANVLTF.